These 25 T cell receptor beta chains share one sample of origin, sequenced in a study of CD4 T cells in relation to SARS-CoV-2 and coronaviruses. Antigens of these TCRs are unknown. Assay used: immunoSEQ multiplex PCR; TCRdb lists only in-frame clones, some missing. The profile shows approximately 40,000 clones, 77% of them singletons. What was sequenced was memory CD4+ T cells from PBMCs, cultured in vitro. Receptors originate from an adult with COVID-19.

V is TRBV2 and J is TRBJ1-5; D gene ambiguous. V was trimmed by 7 bases and J by 7 bases, leaving 17 bases between them. Germline V gives CDR1 SNHLY, CDR2 FYNNEI. The CDR3 extends over 14 amino acids. The CDR3 loop is CASTMAPLGQPQHF. CDR3 coding DNA: TGTGCCAGCACCATGGCGCCCCTGGGCCAGCCCCAGCATTTT.

This rearrangement joins TRBV4-1 to TRBJ2-7; possible D gene TRBD1, 6 bases. Deletions cut 3 bases from V and 1 base from J, with 10 bases between. Germline CDR1 reads MGHRA; CDR2 reads YSYEKL. The CDR3 length is 14 residues. CDR3 protein: CASSQQQGSYEQYF. Written as DNA, the CDR3 is TGCGCCAGCAGCCAGCAACAGGGTTCCTACGAGCAGTACTTC.

This clone was seen more than once but under ten times. The chain joins TRBV18 to TRBJ2-7; tentative D call: TRBD1 (7 bases). The V end was cut by 6 bases, the J end by 4 bases, with 19 bases between. The CDR3 contains 15 residues. The germline CDR1 and CDR2 sequences are KGHSH and LQKENI. The CDR3 DNA is TGTGCCAGCTCGCAGGGGGGCGGAGAAGCATACGAGCAGTACTTC. Translating it yields CASSQGGGEAYEQYF.

J is TRBJ1-2 and V is TRBV3-1 (or the pseudogene TRBV3-2), with D perhaps matching TRBD1 (6 bases). CDR3 length: 15 residues. Germline loops: CDR1 LGHDT, CDR2 YNNKEL (reference sequence). Trimming stripped 0 bases from V and 8 bases from J, with 16 bases between. The chain's CDR3 is CASSQEAGGRSGYTF. CDR3 sequence (DNA): TGTGCCAGCAGCCAAGAAGCTGGGGGCCGTAGCGGCTACACCTTC.

This chain uses TRBV13 with TRBJ2-2; D possibly corresponds to TRBD2 (6 bases). V was trimmed by 5 bases and J by 6 bases, leaving 16 bases between them. The germline V gene has CDR1 PRHDT and CDR2 FYEKMQ (reference sequence). There are 15 residues in the CDR3. The CDR3 nucleotides are TGTGCCAGCAGCGGAGGGCGGACCGGCCCCGGGGAGCTGTTTTTT. Translating gives CASSGGRTGPGELFF.

This rearrangement joins TRBV18 to TRBJ2-1, with D uncertain. Trimming took off 3 bases at V and 8 bases at J, with 17 bases between the two ends. This CDR3 has 15 residues. Germline V gene data show CDR1 as KGHSH and CDR2 as LQKENI. CDR3 in amino acids: CASSPQQDTFDEQFF. CDR3 sequence (DNA): TGTGCCAGCTCACCCCAGCAAGACACGTTCGATGAGCAGTTCTTC.

This clone came up once. The chain carries TRBV13 and TRBJ1-1; 7 bases agree with TRBD1. This CDR3 spans 12 amino acids. Trimming took 2 bases from V and 12 from J; bases not matched to a gene: 6. CDR1 PRHDT and CDR2 FYEKMQ come from the germline V gene (reference sequence). The CDR3 nucleotides are TGTGCCAGCAGCTTACGGCCAGGGGGGACTTTCTTT. Its protein is CASSLRPGGTFF.

In DNA, the CDR3 is TGTGCCAGCAGCTTTTTGTCTGATACGCAGTATTTT. This codes for CASSFLSDTQYF. This sequence joins TRBV7-9 and TRBJ2-3; D is unresolved. CDR1 SEHNR and CDR2 FQNEAQ come from the germline V gene (reference sequence). There are 12 residues in the CDR3. V dropped 3 bases and J dropped 6 bases, with 7 bases sitting between them.

In this sample, this clone turned up a few times. The rearrangement joins TRBV28 to TRBJ1-5, with 7 bases lining up with TRBD1. The CDR3 consists of 16 residues. Germline V gene lookup returns CDR1 MDHEN and CDR2 SYDVKM. The trim removed 5 bases at V and 12 bases at J, leaving 19 bases unmatched. The CDR3 sequence: CASSINLIRGQKGQHF. The CDR3 region has the DNA TGTGCCAGCAGTATAAACCTGATCCGGGGACAGAAAGGCCAGCATTTT.

The chain carries TRBV5-6 and TRBJ2-1; 12 nucleotides agree with TRBD2. V shed 5 bases and J 11 bases; nucleotides not matched to a gene: 20. Germline CDR1 is SGHDT and CDR2 is YYEEEE. This CDR3 spans 18 amino acids. CDR3 DNA sequence: TGTGCCAGCAGTATGAGGGACGTGTGGGCACTAGCGGGAGGAAAGCAGTTCTTC. It encodes CASSMRDVWALAGGKQFF.

The sample holds one count of this clone. The chain employs TRBV13 and TRBJ2-2, with a tentative D call TRBD2 (6 bases). Germline V gene lookup returns CDR1 PRHDT and CDR2 FYEKMQ (reference sequence). V lost 8 bases, J lost 2 bases, and 12 bases lay in between. There are 14 residues in the CDR3. CDR3 amino acids: CASGRDFNTGELFF. The CDR3 DNA sequence: TGTGCCAGCGGCCGGGACTTTAACACCGGGGAGCTGTTTTTT.

The chain has TRBV7-8 and TRBJ2-1; 10 bases are a match to TRBD2. J gave up 6 bases and V 5 bases, and 7 bases lay outside the gene matches. From germline, CDR1 is SGHVS and CDR2 FQNEAQ. This CDR3 spans 15 amino acids. The CDR3 DNA reads as TGTGCCAGCAGCCCAGCGGGAGGGTATGCCAATGAGCAGTTCTTC. Amino acid sequence: CASSPAGGYANEQFF.

The chain uses TRBV10-2 and TRBJ2-1; D might be TRBD2 (6 bases). Germline CDR1 is WSHSY and CDR2 is SAAADI. This CDR3 spans 13 amino acids. The V gene lost 2 bases and the J gene lost 4 bases, with 6 bases spanning the gap. CDR3 coding DNA: TGCGCCAGCAGTGAGCGGGAGTACAATGAGCAGTTCTTC. This gives the protein CASSEREYNEQFF.

This clone was counted once. V usage is TRBV3-1 (or the pseudogene TRBV3-2) and J usage is TRBJ2-1; possibly TRBD1 or TRBD2 for D (6 bases each). The V gene's germline CDR1 is LGHDT and CDR2 YNNKEL (reference sequence). This CDR3 has 19 residues. V was shortened by 0 bases and J by 1 base, with 19 bases between the two germline ends. CDR3 loop: CASSQDAQGRLGSYNEQFF. The CDR3 coding sequence is TGTGCCAGCAGCCAAGATGCCCAGGGGAGGTTGGGGTCCTACAATGAGCAGTTCTTC.

The V gene is TRBV5-4, the J gene TRBJ2-7, with 7 bases fitting TRBD2. V lost 0 bases to trimming and J lost 5 bases; unmatched junction nucleotides: 8. Germline V CDR1 and CDR2: SGHNT, YYREEE (reference sequence). The CDR3 runs to 15 residues. The CDR3 loop reads CASSLAGGLGHEQYF. CDR3 DNA sequence: TGTGCCAGCAGCTTGGCGGGGGGACTGGGGCACGAGCAGTACTTC.

V gene TRBV5-1 combines with J gene TRBJ2-3; 9 bases line up with TRBD1. The CDR3 loop spans 15 amino acids. J was trimmed by 5 bases and V by 5 bases; bases with no gene match: 9. Germline V gene data show CDR1 as SGHRS and CDR2 as YFSETQ. CDR3 DNA sequence: TGCGCCAGCAGGAAATTACAGGGGGCCGGAGATACGCAGTATTTT. Amino acids: CASRKLQGAGDTQYF.

This rearrangement joins TRBV28 to TRBJ2-5; no definite D call. V gave up 1 base and J gave up 5 bases, with 11 bases separating them. The CDR3 is 14 residues long. Germline V gene sequence: CDR1 MDHEN, CDR2 SYDVKM. This chain's CDR3 is CASSLSGHGETQYF. CDR3 DNA: TGTGCCAGCAGTTTATCGGGTCATGGGGAGACCCAGTACTTC.

The chain has TRBV5-4 and TRBJ2-2, with TRBD2 as a possible D gene (6 bases). Germline V CDR1 and CDR2: SGHNT, YYREEE (reference sequence). This CDR3 region has 15 residues. V lost 4 bases to trimming and J lost 5 bases, with 15 bases between them. CDR3 nucleotide sequence: TGTGCCAGCAGCATAACCCGTGGGGGGACCGGGGAGCTGTTTTTT. Its protein product is CASSITRGGTGELFF. The full variable domain, completed using reference TRBV5-4 and TRBJ2-2, is ETGVTQSPTHLIKTRGQQVTLRCSSQSGHNTVSWYQQALGQGPQFIFQYYREEENGRGNFPPRFSGLQFPNYSSELNVNALELDDSALYLCASSITRGGTGELFFGEGSRLTVL.

This chain uses TRBV4-1 with TRBJ2-3, with D possibly TRBD2 on 5 matching bases. The CDR3 runs to 18 residues. Germline CDR1 reads MGHRA; CDR2 reads YSYEKL. V dropped 1 base and J dropped 0 bases, with 17 bases sitting between them. In DNA, the CDR3 is TGCGCCAGCAGCCAAGTGATAGTAATGCGGGCTAGCACAGATACGCAGTATTTT. As protein: CASSQVIVMRASTDTQYF.

The chain uses TRBV7-9 and TRBJ1-1; TRBD1 is a possible D gene (5 bases). The CDR3 sequence is 17 residues long. The V end was cut by 1 base, the J end by 1 base, with 16 bases between. Germline loops: CDR1 SEHNR, CDR2 FQNEAQ (reference sequence). The CDR3, as DNA: TGTGCCAGCAGCTTAGGGAGGGACGGAGCCTCGAACACTGAAGCTTTCTTT. Translated, it gives CASSLGRDGASNTEAFF. The full variable domain, with the rest looked up from reference TRBV7-9 and TRBJ1-1, is DTGVSQNPRHKITKRGQNVTFRCDPISEHNRLYWYRQTLGQGPEFLTYFQNEAQLEKSRLLSDRFSAERPKGSFSTLEIQRTEQGDSAMYLCASSLGRDGASNTEAFFGQGTRLTVV.

This chain joins TRBV28 and TRBJ1-5; a possible D gene is TRBD1 (6 bases). Germline V gives CDR1 MDHEN, CDR2 SYDVKM. Trimming stripped 5 bases from V and 4 bases from J, with 15 bases between. This CDR3 is 15 amino acids long. The CDR3 DNA reads as TGTGCCAGCAGTGCCCGCAGGGGCGGTAATCAGCCCCAGCATTTT. It yields the protein CASSARRGGNQPQHF.

A note on this clone: At one boundary the junction diverges from the germline segment, which might be a read error. The chain carries TRBV29-1 and TRBJ1-1; 8 bases fit TRBD1. The CDR3 length is 15 residues. The germline V gene has CDR1 SQVTM and CDR2 ANQGSEA. CDR3 in DNA: TGCAGCGTCGAAGGGGGCGCAGGGGGCTACACTGAAGCTTTCTTT. It translates to CSVEGGAGGYTEAFF.

This chain uses TRBV19 with TRBJ1-5; no firm D call. Germline assignment: CDR1 LNHDA and CDR2 SQIVND (reference sequence). This CDR3 region has 13 residues. V shed 1 base and J shed 5 bases, with 6 bases lying between them. The CDR3 nucleotides read TGTGCCAGTAGTATAGGGAATCATCAGCCCCAGCATTTT. The encoded protein is CASSIGNHQPQHF.

J is TRBJ1-4 and V is TRBV3-1 (or the pseudogene TRBV3-2); D gene unclear. V was cut by 11 bases and J by 4 bases, with 8 bases left in between. CDR1 and CDR2 from the germline V gene are LGHDT and YNNKEL (reference sequence). The CDR3 is 11 amino acids. Here the CDR3 DNA reads TGTGCCTCCAGAGGTAATGAAAAACTGTTTTTT. This gives the protein CASRGNEKLFF.

The CDR3, as DNA: TGTGCCAGCTCACCAGTCCGGGAAACTAATGAAAAACTGTTTTTT. This translates into CASSPVRETNEKLFF. The chain has TRBV18 and TRBJ1-4, with D unclear. Germline lookup yields CDR1 KGHSH and CDR2 LQKENI. The CDR3 has 15 residues. The V end was cut by 2 bases, the J end by 1 base, with 8 bases between.